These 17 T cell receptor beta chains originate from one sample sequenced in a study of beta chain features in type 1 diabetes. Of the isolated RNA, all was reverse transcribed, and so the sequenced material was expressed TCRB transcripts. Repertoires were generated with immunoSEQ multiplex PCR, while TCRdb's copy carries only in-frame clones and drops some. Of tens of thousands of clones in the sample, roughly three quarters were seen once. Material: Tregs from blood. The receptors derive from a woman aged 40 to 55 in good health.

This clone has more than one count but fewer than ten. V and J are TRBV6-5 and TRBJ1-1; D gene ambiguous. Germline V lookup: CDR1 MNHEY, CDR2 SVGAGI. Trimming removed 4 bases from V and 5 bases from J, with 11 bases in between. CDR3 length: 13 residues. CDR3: CASSFSGYTEAFF. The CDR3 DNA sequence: TGTGCCAGCAGTTTTTCGGGGTATACTGAAGCTTTCTTT.

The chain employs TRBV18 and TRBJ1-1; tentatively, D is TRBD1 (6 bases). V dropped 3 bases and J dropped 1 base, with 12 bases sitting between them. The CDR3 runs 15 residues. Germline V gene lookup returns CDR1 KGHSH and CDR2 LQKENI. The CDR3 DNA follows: TGTGCCAGCTCACCGAACAGGGCAGAGAACACTGAAGCTTTCTTT. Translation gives CASSPNRAENTEAFF.

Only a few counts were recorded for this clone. CDR3 protein: CASSLRSGNEQFF. The CDR3 DNA is TGTGCCAGCAGCTTACGGTCTGGCAATGAGCAGTTCTTC. The V call is TRBV7-9, the J call TRBJ2-1; D is unclear. The CDR3 is made up of 13 amino acids. Germline-derived CDR1 and CDR2 are SEHNR and FQNEAQ (reference sequence). The V end was cut by 2 bases, the J end by 6 bases, with 8 bases between.

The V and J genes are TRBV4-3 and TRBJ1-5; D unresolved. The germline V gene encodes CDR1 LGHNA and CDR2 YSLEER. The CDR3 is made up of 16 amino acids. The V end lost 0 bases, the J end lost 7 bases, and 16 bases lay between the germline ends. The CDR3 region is CASSQDRDIIEQPQHF. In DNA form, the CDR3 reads TGCGCCAGCAGCCAAGATCGCGATATAATTGAGCAGCCCCAGCATTTT.

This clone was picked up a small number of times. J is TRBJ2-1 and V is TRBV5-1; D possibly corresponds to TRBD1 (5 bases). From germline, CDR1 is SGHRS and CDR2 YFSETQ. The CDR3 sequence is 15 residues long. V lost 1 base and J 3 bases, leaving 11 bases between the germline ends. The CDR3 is CASSLNQGYYNEQFF. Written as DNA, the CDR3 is TGCGCCAGCAGCTTGAATCAGGGCTACTACAATGAGCAGTTCTTC.

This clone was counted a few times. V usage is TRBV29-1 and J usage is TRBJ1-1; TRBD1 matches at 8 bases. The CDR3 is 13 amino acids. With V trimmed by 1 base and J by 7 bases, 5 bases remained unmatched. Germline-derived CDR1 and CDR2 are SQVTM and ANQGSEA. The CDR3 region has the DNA TGCAGCGTTGAAGGGACAGGGAGGGGTGAAGCTTTCTTT. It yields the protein CSVEGTGRGEAFF. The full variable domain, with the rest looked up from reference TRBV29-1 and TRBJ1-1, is SAVISQKPSRDICQRGTSLTIQCQVDSQVTMMFWYRQQPGQSLTLIATANQGSEATYESGFVIDKFPISRPNLTFSTLTVSNMSPEDSSIYLCSVEGTGRGEAFFGQGTRLTVV.

This CDR3 reads CASTPFGGGDYEQYF. CDR3 bases: TGCGCCAGCACTCCATTCGGGGGGGGTGACTACGAGCAGTACTTC. The V and J genes are TRBV23-1 and TRBJ2-7; TRBD2 agrees at 8 bases. TRBV23-1 has ORF status, its function being uncertain. Germline trimming cut 7 bases from V and 3 bases from J; bases unmatched to any gene: 11. This CDR3 comprises 15 residues.

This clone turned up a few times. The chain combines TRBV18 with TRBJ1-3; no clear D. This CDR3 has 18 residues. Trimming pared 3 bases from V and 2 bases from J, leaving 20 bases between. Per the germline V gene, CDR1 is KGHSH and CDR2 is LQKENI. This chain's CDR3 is CASSPSSSRRIAGNTIYF. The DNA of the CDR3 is TGTGCCAGCTCACCCTCCTCGTCACGCAGGATCGCTGGAAACACCATATATTTT.

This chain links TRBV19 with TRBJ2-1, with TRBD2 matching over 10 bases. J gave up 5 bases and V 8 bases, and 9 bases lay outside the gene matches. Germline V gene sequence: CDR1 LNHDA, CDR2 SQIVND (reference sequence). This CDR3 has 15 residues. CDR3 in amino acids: CASASRTSGNNEQFF. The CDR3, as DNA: TGTGCCAGTGCGTCCCGGACTAGCGGTAACAATGAGCAGTTCTTC.

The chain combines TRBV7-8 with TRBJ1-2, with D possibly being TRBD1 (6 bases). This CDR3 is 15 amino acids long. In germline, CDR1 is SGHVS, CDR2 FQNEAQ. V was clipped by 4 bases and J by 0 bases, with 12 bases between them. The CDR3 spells CASSSDSITNYGYTF. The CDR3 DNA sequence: TGTGCCAGCAGCTCGGACAGCATTACTAACTATGGCTACACCTTC.

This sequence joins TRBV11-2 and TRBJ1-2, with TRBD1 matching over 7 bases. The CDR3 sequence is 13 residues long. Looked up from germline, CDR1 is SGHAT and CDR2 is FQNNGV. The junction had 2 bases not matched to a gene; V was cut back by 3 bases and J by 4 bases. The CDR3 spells CASSFQGVYGYTF. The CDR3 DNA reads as TGTGCCAGCAGCTTTCAGGGGGTCTATGGCTACACCTTC.

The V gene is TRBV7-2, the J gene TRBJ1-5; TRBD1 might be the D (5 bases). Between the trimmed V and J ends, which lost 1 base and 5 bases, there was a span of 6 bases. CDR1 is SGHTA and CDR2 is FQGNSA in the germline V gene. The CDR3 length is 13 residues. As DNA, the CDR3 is TGTGCCAGCAGCTTAGGGGGCTATCAGCCCCAGCATTTT. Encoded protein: CASSLGGYQPQHF.

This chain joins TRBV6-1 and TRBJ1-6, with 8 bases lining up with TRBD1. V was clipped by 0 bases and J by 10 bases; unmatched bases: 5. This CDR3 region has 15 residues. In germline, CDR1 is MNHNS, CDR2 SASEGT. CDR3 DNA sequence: TGTGCCAGCAGTGAAGCGGGCAGGGGGCGATCACCCCTCCACTTT. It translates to CASSEAGRGRSPLHF.

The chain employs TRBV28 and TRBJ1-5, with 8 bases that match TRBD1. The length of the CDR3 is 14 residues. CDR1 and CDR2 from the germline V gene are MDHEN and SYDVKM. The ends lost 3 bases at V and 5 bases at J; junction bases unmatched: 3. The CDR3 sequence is CASSLDRADQPQHF. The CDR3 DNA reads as TGTGCCAGCAGTTTGGACAGGGCAGATCAGCCCCAGCATTTT.

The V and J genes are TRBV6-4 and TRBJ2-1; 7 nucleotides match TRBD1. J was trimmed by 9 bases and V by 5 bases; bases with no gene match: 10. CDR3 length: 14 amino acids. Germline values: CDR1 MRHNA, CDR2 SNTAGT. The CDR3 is CASSRDSQRFEQFF. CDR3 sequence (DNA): TGTGCCAGCAGTAGGGACAGTCAACGGTTTGAGCAGTTCTTC.

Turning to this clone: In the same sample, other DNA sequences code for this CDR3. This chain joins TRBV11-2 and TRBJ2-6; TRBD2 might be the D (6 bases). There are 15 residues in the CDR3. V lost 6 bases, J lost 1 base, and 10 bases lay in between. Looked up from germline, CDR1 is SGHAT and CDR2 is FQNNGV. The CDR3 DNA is TGTGCCAGCAGGGGACTCCTGTCTGGGGCCAACGTCCTGACTTTC. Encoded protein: CASRGLLSGANVLTF. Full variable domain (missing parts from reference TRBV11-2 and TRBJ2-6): EAGVAQSPRYKIIEKRQSVAFWCNPISGHATLYWYQQILGQGPKLLIQFQNNGVVDDSQLPKDRFSAERLKGVDSTLKIQPAKLEDSAVYLCASRGLLSGANVLTFGAGSRLTVL.

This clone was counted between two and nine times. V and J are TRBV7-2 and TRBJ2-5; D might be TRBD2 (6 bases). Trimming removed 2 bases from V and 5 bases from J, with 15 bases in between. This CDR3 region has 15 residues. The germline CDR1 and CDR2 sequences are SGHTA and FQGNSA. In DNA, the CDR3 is TGTGCCAGCAGCTTACGGGCTAGCGTCGGGGAGACCCAGTACTTC. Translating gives CASSLRASVGETQYF. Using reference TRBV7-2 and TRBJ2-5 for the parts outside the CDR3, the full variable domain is GAGVSQSPSNKVTEKGKDVELRCDPISGHTALYWYRQSLGQGLEFLIYFQGNSAPDKSGLPSDRFSAERTGGSVSTLTIQRTQQEDSAVYLCASSLRASVGETQYFGPGTRLLVL.